The rows below give T cell receptor beta chains drawn from one sample of a study of regulatory T cells in long-lasting Graves disease. TCRdb re-called the multiplex PCR reads with MiXCR, one entry per CDR3 protein. This table has about 470,000 distinct CDR3 sequences, around 20% appearing once. Sequences were derived from peripheral blood mononuclear cells (PBMCs), sampled when the disease was refractory, from a patient treated with antithyroid drugs. The receptors were sampled from a female donor with Graves disease. CDR3s include the opening cysteine and the closing phenylalanine or tryptophan. D genes are given only for firm matches. Size values are once, few and many counts, or a class for expanded clones, and some rows have none.

CDR3 DNA	CDR3 protein	clone size	V gene	J gene	D gene	CDR3 length
TGTGCCAGCAGTCAGGGGAACACCGGGGAGCTGTTTTTT	CASSQGNTGELFF	NA	TRBV6-2/TRBV6-3	TRBJ2-2	NA	13
TGTGCCAGCAGTGTGTCAGGGGCATCGGCTTTCTTT	CASSVSGASAFF	once	TRBV2	TRBJ1-1	NA	12
TGTGCCAGCAGTTTTCTACAGGGTTACGAGCAGTACTTC	CASSFLQGYEQYF	many	TRBV7-6	TRBJ2-7	NA	13
TGTGCCAGCAGCGCGACGGGAAACTATGGCTACACCTTC	CASSATGNYGYTF	many	TRBV6-1	TRBJ1-2	NA	13
TGTGCCAGCAGTTACTCCGGGACAGGGGGAATAGAGACCCAGTACTTC	CASSYSGTGGIETQYF	many	TRBV6-5	TRBJ2-5	TRBD1	16
TGTGCCAGCAGTAATCCGTCCGGGGCCTCCTACAATGAGCAGTTCTTC	CASSNPSGASYNEQFF	NA	TRBV6-1	TRBJ2-1	NA	16
TGTGCCAGCAGTTTAAATTTCCGGAGGGAGCTGTTTTTT	CASSLNFRRELFF	few	TRBV12-3/TRBV12-4	TRBJ2-2	NA	13
TGCAGTGCTCCTGGGGCGAGCTCCTATAATTCACCCCTCCACTTT	CSAPGASSYNSPLHF	NA	TRBV20-1	TRBJ1-6	NA	15
TGCGCCAGCAGCCCTACAGCGGGAGCCTTTCCCTACGAGCAGTACTTC	CASSPTAGAFPYEQYF	NA	TRBV4-1	TRBJ2-7	TRBD2	16
TGTGCCAGTAGTTTCTCTAGCGGGAGGGCCGAAGAGCAGTACTTC	CASSFSSGRAEEQYF	NA	TRBV19	TRBJ2-7	TRBD2	15
TGTGCCAGCAGTTTACTGGGGACCAATCAGCCCCAGCATTTT	CASSLLGTNQPQHF	many	TRBV27	TRBJ1-5	NA	14
TGTGCCAGCAGCTGGGACTCCTACGAGCAGTACTTC	CASSWDSYEQYF	many	TRBV2	TRBJ2-7	NA	12
TGTGCCAGCAGTAACCGGGACAGCACTGAAGCTTTCTTT	CASSNRDSTEAFF	NA	TRBV6-1	TRBJ1-1	TRBD1	13
TGTGCCAGCAGTTTAGTTCCCACTGAAGCTTTCTTT	CASSLVPTEAFF	many	TRBV12-3/TRBV12-4	TRBJ1-1	NA	12
TGCGCCAGCAGCCCGGTGGCGAGCGGGAGAGAGACCCAGTACTTC	CASSPVASGRETQYF	few	TRBV5-1	TRBJ2-5	TRBD2	15
TGTGCCAGCAGCCAAGATCGGGGCGGGAGGGCCTCATACGAGCAGTACTTC	CASSQDRGGRASYEQYF	few	TRBV3-1	TRBJ2-7	TRBD2	17
TGTGCCAGCAGCCCTCCTGGGGGGAATGAGCAGTTCTTC	CASSPPGGNEQFF	few	TRBV7-3	TRBJ2-1	NA	13
TGTGCCAGCACCTGGGGGACTAGCGGGAGCTCCTACGAGCAGTACTTC	CASTWGTSGSSYEQYF	many	TRBV28	TRBJ2-7	TRBD2	16
TGTGCCAGCAGCGGTAGCGGGAGGAGATACAATGAGCAGTTCTTC	CASSGSGRRYNEQFF	few	TRBV9	TRBJ2-1	TRBD2	15
TGCAGTGCGGGTGAGGGGTTATCTGGAAACACCATATATTTT	CSAGEGLSGNTIYF	NA	TRBV20-1	TRBJ1-3	NA	14
TGTGCCACCAGTGCCGGGACAGAGTATTCACCCCTCCACTTT	CATSAGTEYSPLHF	few	TRBV24-1	TRBJ1-6	TRBD1	14
TGTGCCAGCTGTTACGGGGAGGGAGTCGAGCAGTACTTC	CASCYGEGVEQYF	few	TRBV6-4	TRBJ2-7	TRBD2	13
TGTGCCAGCAGCCAAGCTCGGGGGGCGGGGATCGAGTATGGCTACACCTTC	CASSQARGAGIEYGYTF	NA	TRBV4-2	TRBJ1-2	NA	17
TGTGCCAGCAGTTTAAAACTACCGACAGGCGAGCAGTACTTC	CASSLKLPTGEQYF	NA	TRBV12-3/TRBV12-4	TRBJ2-7	NA	14
TGTGCCAGCAGTTCCGTGAGTGTGTGGGACCGAAGCACAGATACGCAGTATTTT	CASSSVSVWDRSTDTQYF	NA	TRBV28	TRBJ2-3	NA	18
TGCGCCAGCAGCCATGGGAGGGAGATGGAGACCCAGTACTTC	CASSHGREMETQYF	NA	TRBV4-1	TRBJ2-5	TRBD2	14
TGTGCCATCAGTAAAGGGCAGGGGGCGACCGGGGCCAACGTCCTGACTTTC	CAISKGQGATGANVLTF	many	TRBV10-3	TRBJ2-6	TRBD1	17
TGCAGCGTTGTGGGACTAGCGGGAGCAGCTTCCTACGAGCAGTACTTC	CSVVGLAGAASYEQYF	NA	TRBV29-1	TRBJ2-7	TRBD2	16
TGTGCCAGCAGCTTAATTCGGCGGGAGGGCACAGATACGCAGTATTTT	CASSLIRREGTDTQYF	NA	TRBV7-2	TRBJ2-3	TRBD2	16
TGCAGCGTTGAAGATGGGCCCTACGAGCAGTACTTC	CSVEDGPYEQYF	NA	TRBV29-1	TRBJ2-7	NA	12
TGCAGTGCAAGGCCGGACAGGGGTGTGGAGACCCAGTACTTC	CSARPDRGVETQYF	many	TRBV20-1	TRBJ2-5	TRBD1	14
TGCAGCGTTGAGAAAGGAGGGGACACTGAAGCTTTCTTT	CSVEKGGDTEAFF	many	TRBV29-1	TRBJ1-1	NA	13
TGTGCCAGTACCGCCGGGACAGCCGCGTGGGTCAATGAGCAGTTCTTC	CASTAGTAAWVNEQFF	NA	TRBV19	TRBJ2-1	TRBD1	16
TGTGCCAGCAGCTTAGCCAAAGACAGGGAGATCGGAGATACGCAGTATTTT	CASSLAKDREIGDTQYF	NA	TRBV7-2	TRBJ2-3	TRBD1	17
TGTGCCAGCAGCGCGGGACAGGGCAGATATGGCTACACCTTC	CASSAGQGRYGYTF	NA	TRBV5-8	TRBJ1-2	TRBD1	14
TGTGCCAGCAGTTTTCCGGGCATCTACGAGCAGTACTTC	CASSFPGIYEQYF	many	TRBV28	TRBJ2-7	NA	13
TGCGCCAGTAGACATCGCCCGAACACCGGGGAGCTGTTTTTT	CASRHRPNTGELFF	many	TRBV5-1	TRBJ2-2	NA	14
TGTGCCAGCAGTTACGGGGCAAGGCTGTCTGGAAACACCATATATTTT	CASSYGARLSGNTIYF	few	TRBV6-2/TRBV6-3	TRBJ1-3	NA	16
TGTGCCAGCACGAGAAATAATTCACCCCTCCACTTT	CASTRNNSPLHF	NA	TRBV6-1	TRBJ1-6	NA	12
TGTGCCAGCAGTTTATTTTCGGGGTCGACTGGCTACACCTTC	CASSLFSGSTGYTF	many	TRBV28	TRBJ1-2	NA	14
TGTGCCAGTAGTATAGACCCCGGACAGGCCGACCAAGAGACCCAGTACTTC	CASSIDPGQADQETQYF	NA	TRBV19	TRBJ2-5	TRBD1	17
TGTGCCAGCAGTTACCTCCAGGGGGCCTACGAGCAGTACTTC	CASSYLQGAYEQYF	many	TRBV6-5	TRBJ2-7	TRBD1	14
TGTGCCAGTACATCAGCGGGAGGAGGCCTAGCCAAAAACATTCAGTACTTC	CASTSAGGGLAKNIQYF	NA	TRBV19	TRBJ2-4	TRBD2	17
TGTGCCAGCAGCTTACTACCTGGACAGGGCTCCCAAGAGACCCAGTACTTC	CASSLLPGQGSQETQYF	NA	TRBV7-2	TRBJ2-5	TRBD1	17
TGCGCCAGCAGCCAAGATGGAGCAGGGGCGCGTCAGCCCCAGCATTTT	CASSQDGAGARQPQHF	NA	TRBV4-3	TRBJ1-5	NA	16
TGTGCCAGCAGGAGACAGGGGGCTCTGACCCAGTACTTC	CASRRQGALTQYF	NA	TRBV6-1	TRBJ2-5	TRBD1	13
TGTGCCAGCAGTACGGGAGGCCTTAGGGAGCAGTACTTC	CASSTGGLREQYF	few	TRBV27	TRBJ2-7	TRBD2	13
TGTGCCAGCAGCATACTACAGGGATCTTACGGAAACACCATATATTTT	CASSILQGSYGNTIYF	many	TRBV11-2	TRBJ1-3	NA	16
TGTGCCAGTACAGATACCCCGGGACCCCGCGGGGAGCTGTTTTTT	CASTDTPGPRGELFF	NA	TRBV19	TRBJ2-2	NA	15
TGTGCCAGCACTAGACTAGCGGTCGATTCTGGCGAGCAGTACTTC	CASTRLAVDSGEQYF	many	TRBV6-1	TRBJ2-7	TRBD2	15
TGTGCCAGCAGCTCAGAAGGACAGGTGGCCCTAGGAGGCTACACCTTC	CASSSEGQVALGGYTF	many	TRBV7-2	TRBJ1-2	TRBD1	16
TGTGCCAGTAGAGGACAGGTGCAGACCCAGTACTTC	CASRGQVQTQYF	NA	TRBV19	TRBJ2-5	TRBD1	12
TGTGCCTGTGGATGGGCAACTAATGAAAAACTGTTTTTT	CACGWATNEKLFF	NA	TRBV6-1	TRBJ1-4	NA	13